This T cell receptor beta chain was sequenced in a study of T cell responses to AZD1222 COVID-19 vaccine. V gave up 6 bases and J gave up 1 base; unmatched junction bases: 12. The germline V gene encodes CDR1 SNHLY and CDR2 FYNNEI. The CDR3 spans 19 residues. Profiled with immunoSEQ multiplex PCR; TCRdb holds only in-frame clones, not every one. The repertoire consists of about 92,000 clones, with about 91% occurring once and the leading ten covering around 8.1%. Findings of the study overall: White British ancestry dominated among donors, who included more females, and clonal diversity was possibly underestimated. Among spike-specific TCRs, nearly half reportedly target unmutated variant regions. Every sample of the repertoires postdated the peak T cell response.

On this clone itself: Its antigen is not known.

This clonotype originated in an adult in good health. The specimen comprised peripheral blood, sampled on day 0 of AZD1222 vaccination. The chain couples TRBV2 to TRBJ2-1; 13 bases align to TRBD2. The CDR3 region has the DNA TGTGCCAGCAGGGGACTAGCGGGACCAAGACAGATTTCCTACAATGAGCAGTTCTTC. Encoded protein: CASRGLAGPRQISYNEQFF.